Listed here are 2 T cell receptor beta chains from one sample, sequenced in a study of cytomegalovirus exposure and HLA in healthy donors. Primers for the PCR totalled 60 Vbeta and 13 Jbeta. The method was immunoSEQ multiplex PCR; TCRdb's version includes in-frame clones alone and lacks a portion of them. The table records 40,000 to 55,000 clones, around 70% of them present only once. The material sequenced was PBMCs. The origin of the receptors is a woman between 50 and 59 years old in good health and CMV-seronegative.

In this sample, this clone turned up a few times. The genes are TRBV28 and TRBJ1-5; D remains unclear. The ends were cut back, 7 bases at V and 2 bases at J, with 9 bases in the middle. The V gene's germline CDR1 is MDHEN and CDR2 SYDVKM. The CDR3 runs to 13 residues. This CDR3 is CASNVPGNQPQHF. In DNA, the CDR3 is TGTGCCAGCAACGTGCCGGGCAATCAGCCCCAGCATTTT.

J is TRBJ1-2 and V is TRBV9, with unresolved D. Trimming cost V 4 bases and J 8 bases, with 18 bases left between them. The CDR3 runs 14 residues. Germline V gene sequence: CDR1 SGDLS, CDR2 YYNGEE. The CDR3 is CASSPSAGGTGYTF. The CDR3 region has the DNA TGTGCCAGCAGCCCCAGTGCAGGTGGCACAGGCTACACCTTC.